This TCR beta chain came from a study of spatial heterogeneity in lung cancer. Study overall: The donor population consisted of just over 70 patients with untreated, early-stage non-small cell lung cancer. Unique TCR and UMI combinations averaged more than ten appearances each in raw reads. Detected sequences consistently included more beta-chain ones than alpha-chain ones.

Germline CDR1 is ENHRY and CDR2 is SYGVKD. V gave up 6 bases and J gave up 6 bases; unmatched junction bases: 10. The CDR3 length is 15 residues. The sample's time point: blood at routine non-recurrence follow-up after resection. Sequencing of whole RNA from tumor, nontumor lung or frozen PBMC involved no sorting. TCRdb re-called the 5' RACE reads through MiXCR, storing one row per CDR3 protein. The sample lists about 120,000 distinct CDR3 sequences, more than 9% occurring once. This clonotype was observed at least ten times. The rearrangement joins TRBV10-3 to TRBJ1-5; 8 bases are a match to TRBD1. The sample consisted of PBMCs, taken at follow-up. The receptor comes from a male donor with early-stage non-small cell lung cancer. CDR3: CAIRDAGGRGQPQHF. The CDR3, as DNA: TGTGCCATCAGGGATGCAGGGGGCCGCGGTCAGCCCCAGCATTTT.